The 8 T cell receptor beta chains in this list originate from one sample, sequenced in a study of cytomegalovirus exposure and HLA in healthy donors. Primers included in the PCR were 60 Vbeta and 13 Jbeta primers. The table came from immunoSEQ multiplex PCR; TCRdb's copy has only in-frame clones and leaves some out. The sample has 150,000 to 200,000 clones, more than 70% seen once. The sequenced sample consisted of PBMCs. The receptors come from a boy younger than 18 in good health and CMV-seronegative.

The chain carries TRBV13 and TRBJ2-3; TRBD2 matches at 8 bases. Germline assignment: CDR1 PRHDT and CDR2 FYEKMQ (reference sequence). This CDR3 has 17 amino acids. The junction had 11 bases not matched to a gene; V was cut back by 0 bases and J by 6 bases. DNA of the CDR3: TGTGCCAGCAGCTTAGGCCCCGGAGGACTAGCTACGGATACGCAGTATTTT. It yields the protein CASSLGPGGLATDTQYF.

For the CDR3, the DNA is TGTGCCAGCAGTTACTCCCCTGCGGCCGATGAGCAGTTCTTC. This encodes CASSYSPAADEQFF. The chain joins TRBV6-6 to TRBJ2-1, with unresolved D. The V end was cut by 0 bases, the J end by 8 bases, with 11 bases between. Germline V CDR1 and CDR2: MNHNY, SVGAGI (reference sequence). CDR3 length: 14 amino acids.

This chain links TRBV6-5 with TRBJ1-3, with D maybe TRBD1 (6 bases). CDR3 length: 15 residues. Germline V gene data show CDR1 as MNHEY and CDR2 as SVGAGI. V lost 2 bases and J lost 4, with 12 bases in between. The CDR3 sequence is CASSYGNRAGNTIYF. CDR3 in DNA: TGTGCCAGCAGTTACGGGAACAGGGCCGGAAACACCATATATTTT.

The chain carries TRBV2 and TRBJ2-7, with a tentative D call TRBD2 (7 bases). This CDR3 comprises 13 residues. Germline V gene sequence: CDR1 SNHLY, CDR2 FYNNEI. Trimming removed 6 bases from V and 7 bases from J, with 16 bases in between. CDR3 protein: CASRGGQGREQYF. In DNA form, the CDR3 reads TGTGCCAGCAGGGGGGGGCAGGGTAGAGAGCAGTACTTC.

The rearrangement uses TRBV18 and TRBJ2-7; D ambiguous. Germline-derived CDR1 and CDR2 are KGHSH and LQKENI. CDR3 size: 13 residues. Deletions cut 2 bases from V and 2 bases from J, with 7 bases between. This chain's CDR3 is CASSPYSTYEQYF. The CDR3 bases are TGTGCCAGCTCACCATACAGTACCTACGAGCAGTACTTC. Full variable domain (missing parts from reference TRBV18 and TRBJ2-7): NAGVMQNPRHLVRRRGQEARLRCSPMKGHSHVYWYRQLPEEGLKFMVYLQKENIIDESGMPKERFSAEFPKEGPSILRIQQVVRGDSAAYFCASSPYSTYEQYFGPGTRLTVT.

This chain uses TRBV6-6 with TRBJ1-6; a weak D match, TRBD1 (6 bases). V was pared by 1 base and J by 7 bases, with 11 bases between. Germline V lookup: CDR1 MNHNY, CDR2 SVGAGI (reference sequence). This CDR3 is built from 15 residues. CDR3 coding DNA: TGTGCCAGCAGTTACTTGTCCACAGGGAATTCACCCCTCCACTTT. This encodes CASSYLSTGNSPLHF.

This clone was observed once. The chain links TRBV5-1 to TRBJ2-3; 7 nucleotides match TRBD2. The CDR3 contains 15 residues. CDR1 is SGHRS, CDR2 YFSETQ, per germline. V lost 0 bases to trimming and J lost 4 bases; unmatched junction nucleotides: 5. The CDR3 sequence: CASSLDWGGADTQYF. CDR3 in DNA: TGCGCCAGCAGCTTGGACTGGGGGGGGGCAGATACGCAGTATTTT.

The gene calls are TRBV5-4 and TRBJ2-5, with D tentatively TRBD2 (7 bases). Germline V CDR1 and CDR2: SGHNT, YYREEE (reference sequence). V lost 2 bases and J lost 5, with 13 bases in between. The CDR3 has 14 residues. This CDR3 is CASSLGGGLETQYF. The CDR3 DNA follows: TGTGCCAGCAGCTTAGGGGGAGGGCTTGAGACCCAGTACTTC.